This paragraph reports one T cell receptor (beta chain). The same CDR3 also results from other DNA sequences found in this sample. This specimen comes from a study of blood T cell repertoires in COVID-19. Study in general: Sites across the United States, Italy and Spain contributed samples from acute and convalescent COVID-19. PBMCs, B-cell-depleted T cells, or T cells provided the cDNA or gDNA that made up the material.

The germline CDR1 and CDR2 sequences are KGHSH and LQKENI. There are 13 residues in the CDR3. Trimming left V 3 bases short and J 4 bases short, with 7 bases between. Authors' data handling: Cell counts per sample came from amplifying reference gene primers. Profiled with immunoSEQ multiplex PCR; TCRdb holds only in-frame clones, not every one. Clonal size and the V and J genes are those of that table, whereas D and trimming came from the DNA. This sample yields approximately 300,000 clones, of which around 92% are seen a single time; roughly 6.7% belongs to the top ten. The genes are TRBV18 and TRBJ1-5; D remains unclear. The origin of this receptor is a man between 18 and 29 years old who had recovered from COVID-19. Material: peripheral blood. CDR3 in amino acids: CASSPGRNQPQHF. The CDR3 DNA sequence: TGTGCCAGCTCACCCGGTCGGAATCAGCCCCAGCATTTT.